What follows are 20 T cell receptor beta chains derived from one specimen sequenced in a study of blood T cells in healthy people across ages. Through a sample-barcoded 5' primer and a J-beta primer mix, a second PCR was run for roughly 6 to 12 cycles. TCRdb analysed the 5' RACE reads with MiXCR anew, one entry per CDR3 protein. The data hold more than 1,400,000 distinct CDR3 sequences, with 35% to 45% observed a single time. Material: blood. All receptors come from a woman between 18 and 29 years old in good health.

The chain links TRBV20-1 to TRBJ2-4; a weak D match, TRBD1 (5 bases). The J call may be faulty, since TRBJ2-5 better matches the DNA end. Germline V gives CDR1 DFQATT, CDR2 SNEGSKA (reference sequence). The CDR3 extends over 14 amino acids. The CDR3 protein is CSARDRTGTETQYF. In DNA form, the CDR3 reads TGCAGTGCTAGAGATCGAACAGGAACAGAGACCCAGTACTTC.

The rearrangement joins TRBV5-1 to TRBJ1-4; TRBD1 might be the D (5 bases). The CDR3 consists of 16 residues. Germline-derived CDR1 and CDR2 are SGHRS and YFSETQ. The V end was cut by 4 bases, the J end by 3 bases, with 16 bases between. Here the CDR3 reads CASSATAQSSNEKLFF. DNA of the CDR3: TGCGCCAGCAGCGCGACAGCCCAGAGTTCTAATGAAAAACTGTTTTTT.

This clonotype was observed a handful of times. Germline is not matched at one junction end, which may reflect a read error. This chain uses TRBV6-5 with TRBJ2-1, with TRBD2 matching 7 bases. Germline V CDR1 and CDR2: MNHEY, SVGAGI. The CDR3 has 16 amino acids. The chain's CDR3 is CASSYVGGPSHNEQFF. The CDR3 nucleotides read TGTGCCAGCAGTTACGTGGGAGGGCCCTCCCACAATGAGCAGTTCTTC.

The V gene is TRBV27, the J gene TRBJ2-7, with TRBD2 matching 8 bases. Germline V lookup: CDR1 MNHEY, CDR2 SMNVEV (reference sequence). This CDR3 contains 15 residues. The V segment lost 5 bases and the J segment 2 bases; nucleotides outside the gene matches: 8. The CDR3 region is CASSPNSGITYEQYF. As DNA, the CDR3 is TGTGCCAGCAGTCCCAATAGCGGGATTACCTACGAGCAGTACTTC.

This clonotype was seen only once. The rearrangement joins TRBV2 to TRBJ2-3; no definite D call. The CDR3 runs 14 residues. Germline V gene data show CDR1 as SNHLY and CDR2 as FYNNEI. The V gene lost 6 bases and the J gene lost 4 bases, with 14 bases spanning the gap. For the CDR3, the DNA is TGTGCCAGCAGCCCCTTTATCAATGCAGATACGCAGTATTTT. Its translation is CASSPFINADTQYF.

The J gene is TRBJ2-7, the V gene TRBV20-1; no reliable D call. This CDR3 region has 13 residues. In germline, CDR1 is DFQATT, CDR2 SNEGSKA (reference sequence). Trimming removed 1 base from V and 4 bases from J, with 11 bases in between. The CDR3 region is CSARAQTAYEQYF. The CDR3, as DNA: TGCAGTGCTAGAGCCCAAACAGCGTACGAGCAGTACTTC.

The chain employs TRBV20-1 and TRBJ2-5; D gene ambiguous. This CDR3 is built from 16 residues. Between the trimmed V and J ends, which lost 2 bases and 2 bases, there was a span of 18 bases. Germline V gene lookup returns CDR1 DFQATT and CDR2 SNEGSKA (reference sequence). The CDR3 sequence is CSARWPGPTAQETQYF. DNA for the CDR3: TGCAGTGCTAGATGGCCCGGGCCGACCGCTCAAGAGACCCAGTACTTC.

This clonotype was seen only a few times. This chain joins TRBV6-1 and TRBJ2-3; a weak D match, TRBD2 (5 bases). With 5 bases removed from V and 2 bases from J, the gap between germline ends came to 11 bases. The CDR3 covers 14 residues. Germline values: CDR1 MNHNS, CDR2 SASEGT. Here the CDR3 reads CASSTTKPTDTQYF. DNA of the CDR3: TGTGCCAGCAGTACGACTAAACCCACAGATACGCAGTATTTT.

There are a few counts of this clonotype. This chain links TRBV4-1 with TRBJ2-1; 13 bases align to TRBD2. Germline loops: CDR1 MGHRA, CDR2 YSYEKL. CDR3 length equals 19 residues. The junction had 7 bases not matched to a gene; V was cut back by 0 bases and J by 2 bases. The DNA of the CDR3 is TGCGCCAGCAGCCAAGATGGACTAGCGGGAGAACGACCCTACAATGAGCAGTTCTTC. Translating gives CASSQDGLAGERPYNEQFF.

The V and J genes are TRBV5-6 and TRBJ1-2; no reliable D call. The ends were cut back, 2 bases at V and 0 bases at J, with 11 bases in the middle. This CDR3 contains 15 residues. The germline gives CDR1 SGHDT, CDR2 YYEEEE. The CDR3 is CASSFGDGSNYGYTF. CDR3 bases: TGTGCCAGCAGCTTTGGAGACGGATCTAACTATGGCTACACCTTC. The full variable domain, completed using reference TRBV5-6 and TRBJ1-2, is DAGVTQSPTHLIKTRGQQVTLRCSPKSGHDTVSWYQQALGQGPQFIFQYYEEEERQRGNFPDRFSGHQFPNYSSELNVNALLLGDSALYLCASSFGDGSNYGYTFGSGTRLTVV.

In its sample, this clonotype was seen once. The rearrangement links TRBV12-3 or TRBV12-4 to TRBJ2-2; no definite D call. The CDR3 is 15 residues long. The V end lost 0 bases, the J end lost 3 bases, and 8 bases lay between the germline ends. The CDR3: CASSLAGSYTGELFF. CDR3 bases: TGTGCCAGCAGTTTAGCGGGGTCATACACCGGGGAGCTGTTTTTT.

The chain recombines TRBV3-1 with TRBJ1-2; D is unresolved. The germline CDR1 and CDR2 sequences are LGHDT and YNNKEL (reference sequence). CDR3 size: 14 residues. Trimming removed 1 base from V and 5 bases from J, with 11 bases in between. The CDR3 DNA reads as TGTGCCAGCAGCCAAGGGGCGGGCCCGTATGGCTACACCTTC. Amino acids: CASSQGAGPYGYTF.

This chain links TRBV4-2 with TRBJ2-7; unclear D gene. In germline, CDR1 is LGHNA, CDR2 YNFKEQ. The CDR3 has 13 residues. V was pared by 3 bases and J by 3 bases, with 9 bases between. The CDR3 DNA reads TGTGCCAGCAGCCAGGGATATTACTACGAGCAGTACTTC. Residues: CASSQGYYYEQYF.

This sequence joins TRBV27 and TRBJ1-2; the D gene is possibly TRBD1 (6 bases). This CDR3 is built from 15 residues. CDR1 MNHEY and CDR2 SMNVEV come from the germline V gene (reference sequence). With 3 bases removed from V and 6 bases from J, the gap between germline ends came to 17 bases. CDR3 sequence reads: CASSFSDRPVNGYTF. CDR3 bases: TGTGCCAGCAGTTTTTCCGACAGGCCGGTCAATGGCTACACCTTC.

In its sample, this clonotype was seen a few times. The rearrangement uses TRBV12-3 or TRBV12-4 and TRBJ2-7; 7 nucleotides match TRBD2. The CDR3 loop spans 15 amino acids. Trimming cost V 4 bases and J 3 bases; bases outside gene matches: 9. CDR3 region: CASSSLGGGNYEQYF. Written as DNA, the CDR3 is TGTGCCAGCAGTTCCCTAGGCGGGGGAAACTACGAGCAGTACTTC.

The J gene is TRBJ2-7, the V gene TRBV9, with 11 bases aligning to TRBD1. CDR1 and CDR2 (germline): SGDLS, YYNGEE. V was clipped by 1 base and J by 2 bases; unmatched bases: 2. The CDR3 loop spans 15 amino acids. CDR3 protein: CASSVWGQGAYEQYF. The CDR3 coding sequence is TGTGCCAGCAGCGTATGGGGACAGGGGGCCTACGAGCAGTACTTC.

The V and J genes are TRBV20-1 and TRBJ2-3; TRBD2 might be the D (6 bases). Trimming removed 3 bases at V and 3 bases at J, with 13 bases between. The CDR3 runs 14 residues. Germline V gives CDR1 DFQATT, CDR2 SNEGSKA (reference sequence). CDR3 sequence (DNA): TGCAGTGCTAGCGGGGGTTGGGTAACAGATACGCAGTATTTT. Its translation is CSASGGWVTDTQYF.

In its sample, this clonotype was seen a few times. The V gene is TRBV5-1, the J gene TRBJ2-4; maybe TRBD2 (5 bases). CDR1 and CDR2 (germline): SGHRS, YFSETQ. The CDR3 sequence is 14 residues long. V lost 3 bases and J 13 bases, leaving 20 bases between the germline ends. The DNA of the CDR3 is TGCGCCAGCAGCTCGATCAAGAGGGTCTGGGAGCAGTACTTC. It encodes CASSSIKRVWEQYF.

The CDR3 spells CAWSAQAGNQPQHF. Written as DNA, the CDR3 is TGTGCCTGGAGCGCCCAGGCAGGCAATCAGCCCCAGCATTTT. The chain is built from TRBV30 and TRBJ1-5, with D hard to call. Germline V gene lookup returns CDR1 GTSNPN and CDR2 SVGIG (reference sequence). The V and J ends lost 3 bases and 2 bases respectively, with 11 bases between them. This CDR3 has 14 amino acids.

This chain joins TRBV10-1 and TRBJ2-5; D gene uncertain. The CDR3 spans 14 residues. Looked up from germline, CDR1 is WNHNN and CDR2 is SYGVQD (reference sequence). Trimming left V 4 bases short and J 2 bases short, with 11 bases between. This CDR3 is CASSARVGQETQYF. In DNA form, the CDR3 reads TGCGCCAGCAGTGCCCGTGTGGGACAAGAGACCCAGTACTTC.